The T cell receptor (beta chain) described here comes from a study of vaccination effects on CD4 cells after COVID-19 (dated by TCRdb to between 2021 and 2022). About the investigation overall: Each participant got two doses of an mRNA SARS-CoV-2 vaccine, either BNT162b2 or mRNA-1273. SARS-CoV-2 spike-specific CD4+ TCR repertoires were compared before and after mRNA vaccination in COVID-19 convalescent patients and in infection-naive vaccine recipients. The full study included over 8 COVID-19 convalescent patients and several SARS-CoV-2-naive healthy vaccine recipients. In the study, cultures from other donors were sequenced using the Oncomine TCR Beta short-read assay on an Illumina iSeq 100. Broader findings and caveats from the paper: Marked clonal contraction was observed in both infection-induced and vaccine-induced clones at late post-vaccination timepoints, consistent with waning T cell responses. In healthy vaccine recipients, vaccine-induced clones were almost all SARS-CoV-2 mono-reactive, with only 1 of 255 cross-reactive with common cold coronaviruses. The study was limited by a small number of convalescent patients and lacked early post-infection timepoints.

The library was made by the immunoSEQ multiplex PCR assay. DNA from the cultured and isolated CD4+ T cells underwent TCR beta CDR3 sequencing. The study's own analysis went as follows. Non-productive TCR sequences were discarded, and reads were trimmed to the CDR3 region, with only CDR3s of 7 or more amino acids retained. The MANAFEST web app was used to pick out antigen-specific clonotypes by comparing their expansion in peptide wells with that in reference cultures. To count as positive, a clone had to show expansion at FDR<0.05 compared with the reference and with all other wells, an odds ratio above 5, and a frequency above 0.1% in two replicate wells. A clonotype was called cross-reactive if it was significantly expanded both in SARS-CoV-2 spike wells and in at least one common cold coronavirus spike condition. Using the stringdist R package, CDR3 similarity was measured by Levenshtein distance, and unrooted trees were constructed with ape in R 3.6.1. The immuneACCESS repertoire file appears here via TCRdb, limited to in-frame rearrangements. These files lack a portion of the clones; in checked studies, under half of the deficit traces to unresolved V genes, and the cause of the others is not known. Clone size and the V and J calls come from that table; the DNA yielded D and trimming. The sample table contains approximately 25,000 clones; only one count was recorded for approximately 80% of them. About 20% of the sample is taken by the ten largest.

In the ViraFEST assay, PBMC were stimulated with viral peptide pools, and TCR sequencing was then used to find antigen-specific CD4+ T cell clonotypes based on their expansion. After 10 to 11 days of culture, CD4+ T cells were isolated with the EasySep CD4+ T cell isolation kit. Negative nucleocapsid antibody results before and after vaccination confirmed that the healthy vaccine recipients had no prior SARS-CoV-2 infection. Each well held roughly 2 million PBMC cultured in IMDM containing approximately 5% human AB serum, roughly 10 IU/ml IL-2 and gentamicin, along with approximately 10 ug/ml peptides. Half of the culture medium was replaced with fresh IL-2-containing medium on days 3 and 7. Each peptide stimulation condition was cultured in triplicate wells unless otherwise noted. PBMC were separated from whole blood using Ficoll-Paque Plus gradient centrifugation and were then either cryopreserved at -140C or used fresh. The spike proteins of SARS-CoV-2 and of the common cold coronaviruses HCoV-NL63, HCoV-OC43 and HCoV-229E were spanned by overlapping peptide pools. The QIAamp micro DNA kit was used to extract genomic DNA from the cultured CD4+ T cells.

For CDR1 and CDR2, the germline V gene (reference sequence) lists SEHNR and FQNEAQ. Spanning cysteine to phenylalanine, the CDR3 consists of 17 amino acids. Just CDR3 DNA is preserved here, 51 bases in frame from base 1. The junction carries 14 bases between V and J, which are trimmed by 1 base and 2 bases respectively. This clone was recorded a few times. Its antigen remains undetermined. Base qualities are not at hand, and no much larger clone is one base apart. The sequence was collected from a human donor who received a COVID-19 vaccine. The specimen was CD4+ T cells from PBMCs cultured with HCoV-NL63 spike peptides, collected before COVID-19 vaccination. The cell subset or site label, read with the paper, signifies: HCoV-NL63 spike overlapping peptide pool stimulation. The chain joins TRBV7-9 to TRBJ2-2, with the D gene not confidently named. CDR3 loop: CASSLEGRPSNTGELFF. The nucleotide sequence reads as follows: TGTGCCAGCAGCTTAGAAGGCCGTCCTTCTAACACCGGGGAGCTGTTTTTT.